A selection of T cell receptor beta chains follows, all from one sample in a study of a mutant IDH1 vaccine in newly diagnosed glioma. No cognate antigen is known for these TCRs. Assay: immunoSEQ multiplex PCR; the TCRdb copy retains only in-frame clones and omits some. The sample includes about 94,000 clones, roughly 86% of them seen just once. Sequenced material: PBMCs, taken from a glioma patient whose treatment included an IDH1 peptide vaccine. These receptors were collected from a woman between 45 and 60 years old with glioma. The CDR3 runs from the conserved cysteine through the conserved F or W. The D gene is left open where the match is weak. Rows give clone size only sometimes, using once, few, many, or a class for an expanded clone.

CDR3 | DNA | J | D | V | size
CASSPYRTSQGNIQYF | TGTGCCAGCAGCCCGTACAGGACTAGTCAGGGAAACATTCAGTACTTC | TRBJ2-4 | TRBD2 | TRBV7-8 | NA
CARGQETQYF | TGTGCCCGGGGCCAAGAGACCCAGTACTTC | TRBJ2-5 | NA | TRBV30 | NA
CASSYKGRGSYEQYF | TGTGCCAGCAGTTATAAGGGCAGGGGCTCCTACGAGCAGTACTTC | TRBJ2-7 | NA | TRBV6-6 | NA
CASSLRPPLQGGQETQYF | TGTGCCAGTAGTTTACGCCCCCCCCTACAGGGGGGCCAAGAGACCCAGTACTTC | TRBJ2-5 | TRBD1 | TRBV19 | NA
CASSLDVAQDF | TGTGCCAGCAGCTTAGATGTGGCTCAGGACTTC | TRBJ2-7 | NA | TRBV7-2 | NA
CASSIFATGDQPQHF | TGTGCCAGTAGTATATTTGCGACAGGGGATCAGCCCCAGCATTTT | TRBJ1-5 | TRBD1 | TRBV19 | NA
CASRLGANTEAFF | TGTGCCAGTAGGCTCGGCGCGAACACTGAAGCTTTCTTT | TRBJ1-1 | NA | TRBV19 | few
CASSLALLAGGADTQYF | TGCGCCAGCAGCTTGGCCTTGCTAGCGGGAGGGGCAGATACGCAGTATTTT | TRBJ2-3 | TRBD2 | TRBV5-1 | NA
CASSQAANQETQYF | TGTGCCAGCAGCCAAGCAGCGAACCAAGAGACCCAGTACTTC | TRBJ2-5 | NA | TRBV4-2 | NA
CASNPGGETQYF | TGTGCCAGCAACCCAGGCGGGGAGACCCAGTACTTC | TRBJ2-5 | NA | TRBV7-9 | NA
CASSHETGLLDTEAFF | TGTGCCAGCAGCCACGAGACAGGCCTGCTGGACACTGAAGCTTTCTTT | TRBJ1-1 | NA | TRBV9 | once
CASSEVTETYEQYF | TGCGCCAGCAGTGAAGTAACTGAAACCTACGAGCAGTACTTC | TRBJ2-7 | NA | TRBV10-2 | NA
CASSDGQKPYEQYF | TGTGCCAGCAGTGACGGGCAGAAGCCCTACGAGCAGTACTTC | TRBJ2-7 | NA | TRBV6-1 | NA
CASSGVSGGYEQFF | TGTGCCAGTAGCGGGGTTTCGGGTGGGTATGAGCAGTTCTTC | TRBJ2-1 | NA | TRBV19 | NA
CASSRQEWTEAFF | TGTGCCAGTAGCAGACAGGAATGGACTGAAGCTTTCTTT | TRBJ1-1 | NA | TRBV19 | NA
CASSVDDSNQPQHF | TGTGCCAGCAGCGTAGATGATAGCAATCAGCCCCAGCATTTT | TRBJ1-5 | NA | TRBV9 | NA
CASSLDSYSGNTIYF | TGCGCCAGCAGCTTGGACAGTTACTCTGGAAACACCATATATTTT | TRBJ1-3 | NA | TRBV5-1 | NA
CASSLPGQGGEQYF | TGCGCCAGCAGCTTACCGGGACAGGGTGGAGAGCAGTACTTC | TRBJ2-7 | TRBD1 | TRBV4-1 | NA
CASSFGLAAYNEQFF | TGTGCCAGCAGCTTTGGACTAGCGGCTTACAATGAGCAGTTCTTC | TRBJ2-1 | TRBD2 | TRBV11-2 | NA
CASSIWRGADQPQHF | TGTGCCAGTAGTATATGGAGGGGGGCAGATCAGCCCCAGCATTTT | TRBJ1-5 | NA | TRBV19 | NA
CASSFDVTANYGYTF | TGTGCCAGCAGCTTTGACGTTACCGCTAACTATGGCTACACCTTC | TRBJ1-2 | NA | TRBV11-2 | NA
CAGALTDEQFF | TGTGCTGGGGCCCTCACGGATGAGCAGTTCTTC | TRBJ2-1 | NA | TRBV10-3 | NA
CASSFPPYGANVLTF | TGTGCCAGCAGCTTCCCCCCTTATGGGGCCAACGTCCTGACTTTC | TRBJ2-6 | NA | TRBV7-2 | NA
CASSTRTSGGYNEQFF | TGTGCCAGCAGTACTAGGACTAGCGGGGGCTACAATGAGCAGTTCTTC | TRBJ2-1 | TRBD2 | TRBV2 | few
CASSLGQTDGYTF | TGTGCCAGCAGCTTGGGTCAGACAGATGGCTACACCTTC | TRBJ1-2 | NA | TRBV5-7 | NA
CASSRGQLNTEAFF | TGTGCCAGTAGTAGAGGACAGCTGAACACTGAAGCTTTCTTT | TRBJ1-1 | NA | TRBV19 | NA
CAWTLAGGSTDTQYF | TGTGCCTGGACTCTAGCGGGAGGGAGCACAGATACGCAGTATTTT | TRBJ2-3 | TRBD2 | TRBV30 | NA
CASSQGRPSGSYNEQFF | TGCGCCAGCAGCCAAGGACGGCCTAGCGGTTCTTACAATGAGCAGTTCTTC | TRBJ2-1 | TRBD2 | TRBV5-1 | NA
CASSPGQGGEQYF | TGTGCCAGCAGTCCGGGACAGGGGGGCGAGCAGTACTTC | TRBJ2-7 | TRBD1 | TRBV2 | NA
CASSKGQGVSDTQYF | TGTGCCAGCAGTAAGGGACAGGGGGTATCAGATACGCAGTATTTT | TRBJ2-3 | TRBD1 | TRBV28 | NA
CASSLVAGTGYNEQFF | TGCGCCAGCAGCTTGGTGGCGGGAACTGGGTACAATGAGCAGTTCTTC | TRBJ2-1 | NA | TRBV5-1 | NA
CASSLRDTSGANVLTF | TGTGCCAGCAGTTTACGGGACACCTCTGGGGCCAACGTCCTGACTTTC | TRBJ2-6 | NA | TRBV27 | once
CASSYRRTGPLNTGELFF | TGTGCCAGCAGCTACCGTCGAACAGGGCCCCTGAACACCGGGGAGCTGTTTTTT | TRBJ2-2 | NA | TRBV11-2 | NA
CASSEQGDQPQHF | TGCGCCAGCAGTGAACAGGGGGATCAGCCCCAGCATTTT | TRBJ1-5 | TRBD1 | TRBV10-1 | NA
CASKGNSNQPQHF | TGTGCCAGCAAAGGAAATAGCAATCAGCCCCAGCATTTT | TRBJ1-5 | NA | TRBV2 | NA
CASSARWAETQYF | TGTGCCAGCAGTGCGCGATGGGCTGAGACCCAGTACTTC | TRBJ2-5 | NA | TRBV6-6 | NA
CASTTGSSNQPQHF | TGTGCCAGCACCACGGGATCTAGCAATCAGCCCCAGCATTTT | TRBJ1-5 | NA | TRBV25-1 | NA
CASSQMDRDGYTF | TGTGCCAGCAGCCAAATGGACAGGGACGGCTACACCTTC | TRBJ1-2 | TRBD1 | TRBV14 | NA
CASSLGTSGTSTDTQYF | TGTGCCAGCAGCTTAGGTACGAGCGGGACTAGCACAGATACGCAGTATTTT | TRBJ2-3 | TRBD2 | TRBV7-8 | NA
CATSRVEQAGYGYTF | TGTGCCACCAGCAGAGTCGAGCAGGCGGGCTATGGCTACACCTTC | TRBJ1-2 | NA | TRBV15 | NA